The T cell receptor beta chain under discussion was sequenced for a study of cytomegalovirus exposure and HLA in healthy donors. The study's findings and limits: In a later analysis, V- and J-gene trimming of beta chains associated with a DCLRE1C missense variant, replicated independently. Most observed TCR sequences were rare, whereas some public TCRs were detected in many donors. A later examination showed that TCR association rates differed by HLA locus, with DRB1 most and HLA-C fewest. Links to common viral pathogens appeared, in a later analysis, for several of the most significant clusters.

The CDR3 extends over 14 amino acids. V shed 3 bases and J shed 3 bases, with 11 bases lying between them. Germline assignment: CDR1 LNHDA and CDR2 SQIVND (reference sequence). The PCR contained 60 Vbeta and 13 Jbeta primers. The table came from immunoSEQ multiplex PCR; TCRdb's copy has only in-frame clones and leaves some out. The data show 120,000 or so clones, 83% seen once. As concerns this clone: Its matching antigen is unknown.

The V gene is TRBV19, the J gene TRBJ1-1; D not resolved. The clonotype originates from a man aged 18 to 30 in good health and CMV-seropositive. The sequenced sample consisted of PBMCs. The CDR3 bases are TGTGCCAGTAGTATGCCAGGAAGAGACACTGAAGCTTTCTTT. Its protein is CASSMPGRDTEAFF.